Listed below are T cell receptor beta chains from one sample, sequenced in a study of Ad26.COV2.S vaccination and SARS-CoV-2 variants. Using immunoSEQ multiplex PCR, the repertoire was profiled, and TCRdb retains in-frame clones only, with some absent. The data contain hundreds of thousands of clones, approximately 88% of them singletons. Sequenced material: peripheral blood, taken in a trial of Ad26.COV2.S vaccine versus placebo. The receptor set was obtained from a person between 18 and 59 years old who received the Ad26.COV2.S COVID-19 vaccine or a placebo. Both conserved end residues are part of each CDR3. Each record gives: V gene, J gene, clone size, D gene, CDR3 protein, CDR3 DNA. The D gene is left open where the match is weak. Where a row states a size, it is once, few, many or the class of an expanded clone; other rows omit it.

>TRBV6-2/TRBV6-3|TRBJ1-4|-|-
CASSYKGYNNEKLFF
TGTGCCAGCAGTTATAAGGGCTATAATAATGAAAAACTGTTTTTT
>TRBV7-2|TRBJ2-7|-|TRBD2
CASSVAGGYEQYF
TGTGCCAGCAGCGTAGCGGGGGGCTACGAGCAGTACTTC
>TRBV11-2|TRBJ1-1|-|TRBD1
CASSLRRDGRQGWPFF
TGTGCCAGCAGCTTACGGCGGGACGGACGACAGGGCTGGCCTTTCTTT
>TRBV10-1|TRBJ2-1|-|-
CASSEYRQTYNEQFF
TGCGCCAGCAGTGAGTACCGGCAGACCTACAATGAGCAGTTCTTC
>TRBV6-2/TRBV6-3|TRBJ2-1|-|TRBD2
CASSLAGVGKDEQFF
TGTGCCAGCAGTCTAGCGGGAGTGGGTAAAGATGAGCAGTTCTTC
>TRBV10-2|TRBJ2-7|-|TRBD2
CASSGLAGISYEQYF
TGCGCCAGCAGTGGCCTAGCGGGTATCTCCTACGAGCAGTACTTC
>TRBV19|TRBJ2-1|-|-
CASLPGGTPIAGSDNEQFF
TGTGCCAGTCTGCCGGGCGGGACTCCCATTGCCGGCTCTGACAATGAGCAGTTCTTC
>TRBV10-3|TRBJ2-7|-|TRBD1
CAIRGTGKRYEQYF
TGTGCCATCAGGGGGACAGGGAAACGGTACGAGCAGTACTTC
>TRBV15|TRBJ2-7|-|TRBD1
CATSRDTGTGIYEQYF
TGTGCCACCAGCAGAGACACCGGGACAGGGATTTACGAGCAGTACTTC
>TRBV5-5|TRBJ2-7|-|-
CASSLGVDEQYF
TGTGCCAGCAGCTTGGGAGTGGACGAGCAGTACTTC
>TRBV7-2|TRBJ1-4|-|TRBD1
CASSLFGTGGEKLFF
TGTGCCAGCAGCTTATTTGGGACAGGGGGCGAAAAACTGTTTTTT
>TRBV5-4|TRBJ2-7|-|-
CASSQMGDSYEQYF
TGTGCCAGCAGCCAAATGGGGGATTCCTACGAGCAGTACTTC
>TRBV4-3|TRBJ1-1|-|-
CASSQDNRVYTEAFF
TGCGCCAGCAGCCAAGATAATCGTGTGTACACTGAAGCTTTCTTT
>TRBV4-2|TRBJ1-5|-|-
CASSQDGQFNQPQHF
TGTGCCAGCAGCCAAGATGGCCAGTTCAATCAGCCCCAGCATTTT
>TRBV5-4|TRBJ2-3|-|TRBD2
CASSSKSGENTQYF
TGTGCCAGCAGTAGTAAGAGCGGGGAGAATACGCAGTATTTT
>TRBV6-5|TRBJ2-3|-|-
CASSLTFAGDTQYF
TGTGCCAGCAGCCTTACCTTCGCTGGAGATACGCAGTATTTT
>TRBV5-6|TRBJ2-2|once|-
CASSLYRDTGELFF
TGTGCCAGCAGCTTATATCGTGACACCGGGGAGCTGTTTTTT
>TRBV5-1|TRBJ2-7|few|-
CASSLDSGYEQYF
TGCGCCAGCAGCTTGGACTCCGGCTACGAGCAGTACTTC
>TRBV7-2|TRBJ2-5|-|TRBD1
CASRGQGGETQYF
TGTGCCTCCCGGGGACAGGGTGGTGAGACCCAGTACTTC
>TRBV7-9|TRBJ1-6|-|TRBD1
CASSREGTGNSPLHF
TGTGCCAGCAGCCGAGAGGGGACAGGAAATTCACCCCTCCACTTT
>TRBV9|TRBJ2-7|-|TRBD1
CASSGADRGRRQYF
TGTGCCAGCAGCGGCGCGGACAGGGGGCGGCGGCAGTACTTC
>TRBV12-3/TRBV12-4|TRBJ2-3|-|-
CASGDTQYF
TGTGCCAGCGGTGATACGCAGTATTTT
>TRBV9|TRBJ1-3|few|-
CASSPHGRNTIYF
TGTGCCAGCAGCCCCCATGGGAGAAACACCATATATTTT
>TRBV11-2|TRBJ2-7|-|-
CASSLAPRVQNEQYF
TGTGCCAGCAGCTTAGCGCCCAGGGTGCAGAACGAGCAGTACTTC
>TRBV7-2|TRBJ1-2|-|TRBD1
CASSRDRQKVNYGYTF
TGTGCCAGCAGCCGGGACAGACAAAAAGTTAACTATGGCTACACCTTC
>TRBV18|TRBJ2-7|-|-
CASSPSGRGADEQYF
TGTGCCAGCTCACCGAGCGGCCGTGGGGCCGACGAGCAGTACTTC
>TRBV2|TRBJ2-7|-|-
CASSWNPGSYEQYF
TGTGCCAGCAGTTGGAACCCGGGCTCCTACGAGCAGTACTTC
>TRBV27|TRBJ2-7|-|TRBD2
CASSFYGREGFEQYF
TGTGCCAGCAGTTTTTACGGGCGGGAGGGTTTCGAGCAGTACTTC
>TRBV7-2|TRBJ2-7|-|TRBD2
CASSLGLAYYEQYF
TGTGCCAGCAGCTTAGGACTAGCATACTACGAGCAGTACTTC
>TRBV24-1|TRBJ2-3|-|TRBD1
CATTGRGNTDTQYF
TGTGCCACCACGGGCAGGGGGAACACAGATACGCAGTATTTT
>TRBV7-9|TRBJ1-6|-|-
CASSLSQSNSPLHF
TGTGCCAGCAGCTTATCACAGAGTAATTCACCCCTCCACTTT
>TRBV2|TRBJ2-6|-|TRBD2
CASRPGLAFSGANVLTF
TGTGCCAGCCGCCCGGGACTAGCTTTCTCTGGGGCCAACGTCCTGACTTTC
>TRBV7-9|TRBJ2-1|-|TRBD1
CASSPGTGNEQFF
TGTGCCAGCAGCCCCGGGACAGGCAATGAGCAGTTCTTC
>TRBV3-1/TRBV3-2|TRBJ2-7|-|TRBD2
CASSQYGGEPHEQYF
TGTGCCAGCAGCCAATACGGGGGGGAACCCCACGAGCAGTACTTC
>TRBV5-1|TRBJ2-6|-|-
CASSFQTDLSGANVLTF
TGCGCCAGCAGCTTTCAGACCGATCTCTCTGGGGCCAACGTCCTGACTTTC
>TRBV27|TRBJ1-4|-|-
CASSLAAPGFGEKLFF
TGTGCCAGCAGTTTAGCCGCCCCGGGTTTCGGGGAAAAACTGTTTTTT
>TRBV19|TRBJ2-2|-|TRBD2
CASSFYGASGGTNTGELFF
TGTGCCAGTAGTTTCTACGGGGCTAGCGGGGGGACAAACACCGGGGAGCTGTTTTTT
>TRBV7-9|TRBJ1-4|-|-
CASSLVAGIATNEKLFF
TGTGCCAGCAGCTTAGTGGCGGGAATTGCAACTAATGAAAAACTGTTTTTT
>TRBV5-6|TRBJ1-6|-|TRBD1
CASSKGTGRNNSPLHF
TGTGCCAGCAGCAAAGGGACAGGAAGGAATAATTCACCCCTCCACTTT
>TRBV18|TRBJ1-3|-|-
CASSPPGEGNTIYF
TGTGCCAGCTCACCCCCCGGGGAAGGAAACACCATATATTTT
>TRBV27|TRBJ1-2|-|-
CASSSRPRSGYTF
TGTGCCAGCAGTTCCCGGCCCCGAAGTGGCTACACCTTC
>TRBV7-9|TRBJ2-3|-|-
CASSTSGVPDTQYF
TGTGCCAGCAGCACCTCAGGGGTCCCAGATACGCAGTATTTT
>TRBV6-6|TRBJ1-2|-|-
CASSYQGPAGDGYTF
TGTGCCAGCAGTTATCAGGGTCCCGCCGGGGATGGCTACACCTTC
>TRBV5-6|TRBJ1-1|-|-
CASSRDTWRVTEAFF
TGTGCCAGCAGCCGGGACACCTGGAGGGTCACTGAAGCTTTCTTT
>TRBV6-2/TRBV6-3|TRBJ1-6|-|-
CASNPGTAPLHF
TGTGCCAGCAACCCCGGGACGGCACCCCTCCACTTT
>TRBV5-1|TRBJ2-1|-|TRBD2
CASSLGGTSGGAYNEQFF
TGCGCCAGCAGCTTGGGTGGGACTAGCGGGGGAGCCTACAATGAGCAGTTCTTC
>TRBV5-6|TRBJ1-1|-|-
CASSLGAGVRLNTEAFF
TGTGCCAGCAGCCTTGGGGCAGGGGTGCGCCTAAACACTGAAGCTTTCTTT
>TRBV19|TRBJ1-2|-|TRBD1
CASTRREGAEGYTF
TGTGCCAGTACCCGCAGGGAGGGGGCGGAAGGCTACACCTTC
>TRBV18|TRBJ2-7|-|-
CASSPNRDGYEQYF
TGTGCCAGCTCACCGAATCGGGACGGCTACGAGCAGTACTTC
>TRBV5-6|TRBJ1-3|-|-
CASSLRGPGNTIYF
TGTGCCAGCAGCTTGCGGGGACCTGGAAACACCATATATTTT
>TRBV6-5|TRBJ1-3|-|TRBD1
CASSLQGLGNTIYF
TGTGCCAGCAGTCTACAGGGGTTGGGAAACACCATATATTTT
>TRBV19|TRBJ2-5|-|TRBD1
CASSMGDRAKTQYF
TGTGCCAGTAGTATGGGGGACAGGGCCAAGACCCAGTACTTC
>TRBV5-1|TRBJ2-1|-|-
CASSPFRETPYNEQFF
TGCGCCAGCAGCCCTTTCCGGGAGACCCCCTACAATGAGCAGTTCTTC
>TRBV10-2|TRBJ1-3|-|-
CASSGGSGNTIYF
TGCGCCAGCAGTGGAGGATCTGGAAACACCATATATTTT
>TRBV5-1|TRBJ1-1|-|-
CASSSKNTEAFF
TGCGCCAGCAGCTCGAAGAACACTGAAGCTTTCTTT